This T cell receptor beta chain emerged from a study of blood T cell repertoires in COVID-19. At the level of the study: The cDNA or gDNA used as material had been derived from T cells, B-cell-depleted T cells, or PBMCs.

Authors' methods: The assay estimated nucleated cells by amplifying reference gene primers. Libraries were prepared by immunoSEQ multiplex PCR; TCRdb keeps only in-frame clonotypes and omits some of them. That table furnishes V, J and clone size, whereas the DNA furnished D and trimming. In the table there are about 210,000 clones, 85% to 90% of which are singletons. Germline V gene lookup returns CDR1 SGHRS and CDR2 YFSETQ. This CDR3 comprises 18 residues. The V gene end was trimmed by 3 bases and the J gene end by 2 bases; junction bases not matched to a gene: 7. Material: peripheral blood. The TCR sequence derives from a woman in her 70s with acute or convalescent COVID-19. The V and J genes are TRBV5-1 and TRBJ2-5, with TRBD2 identical over 16 bases. The CDR3 DNA reads as TGCGCCAGCAGCTCCTCGGGACTAGCGGGGGGGCGTCAAGAGACCCAGTACTTC. This gives the protein CASSSSGLAGGRQETQYF.